The sequence of this TCR beta chain was determined in a study of memory CD4+ T cells and cytomegalovirus serostatus. Overall study results and limits: CD4+ memory repertoires contained about two fifths of the 164 reported CMV TCRbeta sequences.

The sort gate was single viable CD3+CD4+CD8-CD45RO+ cells for memory CD4+ T cells. Total CD4+ T cells were enriched by CD4 positive selection. Germline V CDR1 and CDR2: WSHSY, SAAADI. The CDR3 extends over 13 amino acids. Trimming shortened V by 4 bases and J by 3 bases, and 9 bases separated the two germline ends. Method: immunoSEQ multiplex PCR; TCRdb's copy keeps in-frame clones and lacks some. Of some 57,000 clones listed, over 75% are singletons. With regard to this clone: No antigen is known for it.

Specimen: memory CD4+ T cells from blood. The rearrangement links TRBV10-2 to TRBJ2-5; no firm D call. This receptor was taken from an adult in good health and CMV-seronegative. The CDR3 loop reads CASSAQRKETQYF. CDR3 bases: TGCGCCAGCAGTGCGCAGAGAAAAGAGACCCAGTACTTC.